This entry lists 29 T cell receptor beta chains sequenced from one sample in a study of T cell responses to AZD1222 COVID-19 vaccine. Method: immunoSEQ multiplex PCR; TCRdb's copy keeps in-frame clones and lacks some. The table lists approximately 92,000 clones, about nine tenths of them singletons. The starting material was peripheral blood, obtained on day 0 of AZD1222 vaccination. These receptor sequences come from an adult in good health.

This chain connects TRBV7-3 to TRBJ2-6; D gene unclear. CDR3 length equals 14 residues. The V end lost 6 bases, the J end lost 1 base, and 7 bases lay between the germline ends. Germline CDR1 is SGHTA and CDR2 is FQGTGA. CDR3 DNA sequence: TGTGCCAGCAGAGCCTCTTCTGGGGCCAACGTCCTGACTTTC. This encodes CASRASSGANVLTF.

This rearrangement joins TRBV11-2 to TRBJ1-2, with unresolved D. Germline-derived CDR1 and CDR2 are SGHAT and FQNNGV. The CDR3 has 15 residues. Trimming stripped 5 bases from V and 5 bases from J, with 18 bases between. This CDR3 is CASSQPRGRFYGYTF. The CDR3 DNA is TGTGCCAGCAGCCAACCCCGGGGTAGATTTTATGGCTACACCTTC.

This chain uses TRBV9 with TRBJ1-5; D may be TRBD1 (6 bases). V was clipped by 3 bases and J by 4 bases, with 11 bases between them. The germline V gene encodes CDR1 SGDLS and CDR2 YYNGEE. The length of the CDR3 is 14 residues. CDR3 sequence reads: CASSAGGGNQPQHF. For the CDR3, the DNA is TGTGCCAGCAGCGCCGGGGGCGGAAATCAGCCCCAGCATTTT.

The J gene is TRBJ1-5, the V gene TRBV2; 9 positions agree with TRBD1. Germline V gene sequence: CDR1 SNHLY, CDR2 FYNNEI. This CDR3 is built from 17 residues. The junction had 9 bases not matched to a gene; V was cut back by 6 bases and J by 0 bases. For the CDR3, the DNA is TGTGCCAGCAGATCCGGGACAGGGTATTATAGCAATCAGCCCCAGCATTTT. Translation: CASRSGTGYYSNQPQHF.

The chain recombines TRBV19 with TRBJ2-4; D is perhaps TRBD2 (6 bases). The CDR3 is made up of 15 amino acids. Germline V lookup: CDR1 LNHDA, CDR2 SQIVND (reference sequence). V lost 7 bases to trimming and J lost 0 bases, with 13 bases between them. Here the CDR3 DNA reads TGTGCCAGTACCCAACGGGAGTTAGCCAAAAACATTCAGTACTTC. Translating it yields CASTQRELAKNIQYF.

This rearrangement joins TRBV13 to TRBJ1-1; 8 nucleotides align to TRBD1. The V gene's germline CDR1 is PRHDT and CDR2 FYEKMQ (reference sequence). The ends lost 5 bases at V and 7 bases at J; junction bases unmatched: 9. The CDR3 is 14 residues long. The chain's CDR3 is CASSHMTGAVEAFF. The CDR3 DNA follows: TGTGCCAGCAGCCATATGACAGGGGCGGTTGAAGCTTTCTTT.

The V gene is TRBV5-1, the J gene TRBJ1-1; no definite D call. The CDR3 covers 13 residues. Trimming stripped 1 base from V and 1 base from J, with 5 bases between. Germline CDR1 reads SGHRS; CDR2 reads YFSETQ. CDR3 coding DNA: TGCGCCAGCAGCTTGTTTGCGAACACTGAAGCTTTCTTT. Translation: CASSLFANTEAFF.

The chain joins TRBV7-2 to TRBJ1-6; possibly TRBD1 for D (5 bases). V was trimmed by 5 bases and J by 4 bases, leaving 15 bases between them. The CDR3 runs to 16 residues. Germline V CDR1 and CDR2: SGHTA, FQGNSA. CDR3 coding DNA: TGTGCCAGCAGCCGCAGACAGACAGAATATAATTCACCCCTCCACTTT. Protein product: CASSRRQTEYNSPLHF.

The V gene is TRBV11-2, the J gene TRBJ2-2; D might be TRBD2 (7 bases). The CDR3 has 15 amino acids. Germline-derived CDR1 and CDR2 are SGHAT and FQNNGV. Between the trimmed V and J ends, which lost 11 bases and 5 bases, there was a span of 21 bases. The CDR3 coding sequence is TGTGCCCGCCGGCGGGGAGGGGGGCCTACCGGGGAGCTGTTTTTT. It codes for CARRRGGGPTGELFF.

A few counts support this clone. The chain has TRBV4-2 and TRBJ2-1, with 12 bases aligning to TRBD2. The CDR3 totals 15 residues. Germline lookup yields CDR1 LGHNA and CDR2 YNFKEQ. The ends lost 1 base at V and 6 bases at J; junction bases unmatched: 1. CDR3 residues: CASSQGTSGVNEQFF. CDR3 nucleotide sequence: TGTGCCAGCAGCCAAGGGACTAGCGGGGTCAATGAGCAGTTCTTC.

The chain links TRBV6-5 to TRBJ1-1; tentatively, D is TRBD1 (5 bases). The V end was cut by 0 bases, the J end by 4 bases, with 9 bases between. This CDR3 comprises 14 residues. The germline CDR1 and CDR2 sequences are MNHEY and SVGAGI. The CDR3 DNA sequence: TGTGCCAGCAGTTACTCATCAGGGATCACTGAAGCTTTCTTT. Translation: CASSYSSGITEAFF.

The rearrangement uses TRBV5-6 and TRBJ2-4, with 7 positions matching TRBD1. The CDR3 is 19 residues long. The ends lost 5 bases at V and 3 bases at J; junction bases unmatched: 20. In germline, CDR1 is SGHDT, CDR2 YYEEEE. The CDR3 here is CASRFRQGRWGLVKNIQYF. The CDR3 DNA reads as TGTGCCAGCAGATTCCGACAGGGTCGGTGGGGTTTGGTCAAAAACATTCAGTACTTC.

CDR3 nucleotides: TGCGCCAGCAGCCCCCGGGACTTAGACTACGAGCAGTACTTC. Translation gives CASSPRDLDYEQYF. The rearrangement uses TRBV5-1 and TRBJ2-7; D perhaps matches TRBD2 (6 bases). Germline loops: CDR1 SGHRS, CDR2 YFSETQ. Trimming removed 4 bases from V and 3 bases from J, with 14 bases in between. This CDR3 has 14 residues.

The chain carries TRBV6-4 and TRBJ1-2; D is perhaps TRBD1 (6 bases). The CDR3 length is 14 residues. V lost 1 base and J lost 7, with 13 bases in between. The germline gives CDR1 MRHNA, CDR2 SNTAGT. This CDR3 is CASSDYGGASGYTF. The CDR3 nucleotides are TGTGCCAGCAGTGACTACGGGGGGGCTAGTGGCTACACCTTC.

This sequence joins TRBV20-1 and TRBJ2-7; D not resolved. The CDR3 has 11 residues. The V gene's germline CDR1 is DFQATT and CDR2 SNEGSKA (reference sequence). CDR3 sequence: CSAREIHEQYF. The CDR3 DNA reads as TGCAGCGCTCGCGAGATACACGAGCAGTACTTC.

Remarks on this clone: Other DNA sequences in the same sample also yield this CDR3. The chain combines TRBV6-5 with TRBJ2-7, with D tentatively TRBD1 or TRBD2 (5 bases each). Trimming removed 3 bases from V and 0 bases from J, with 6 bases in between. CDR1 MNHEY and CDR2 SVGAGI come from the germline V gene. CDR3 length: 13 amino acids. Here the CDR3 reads CASSYGGSYEQYF. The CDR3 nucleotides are TGTGCCAGCAGTTATGGGGGCTCCTACGAGCAGTACTTC.

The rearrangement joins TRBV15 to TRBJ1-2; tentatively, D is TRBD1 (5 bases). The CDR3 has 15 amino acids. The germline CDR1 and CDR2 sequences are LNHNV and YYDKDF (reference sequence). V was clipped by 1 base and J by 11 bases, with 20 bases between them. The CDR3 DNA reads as TGTGCCACCAGCAGAGTTTCTTACTCAGGGACGCGGTACACCTTC. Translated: CATSRVSYSGTRYTF.

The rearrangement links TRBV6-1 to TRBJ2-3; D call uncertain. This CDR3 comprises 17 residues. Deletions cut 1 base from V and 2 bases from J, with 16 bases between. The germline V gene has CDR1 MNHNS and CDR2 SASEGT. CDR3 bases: TGTGCCAGCAGTGAAGTCCGTCGCCTGATCTACACAGATACGCAGTATTTT. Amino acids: CASSEVRRLIYTDTQYF.

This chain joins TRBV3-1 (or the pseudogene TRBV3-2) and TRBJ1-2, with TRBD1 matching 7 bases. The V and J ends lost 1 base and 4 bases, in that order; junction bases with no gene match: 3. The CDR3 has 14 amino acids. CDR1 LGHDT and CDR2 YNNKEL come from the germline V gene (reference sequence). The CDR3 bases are TGTGCCAGCAGCCAAGTACAGGGGCGCTATGGCTACACCTTC. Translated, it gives CASSQVQGRYGYTF.

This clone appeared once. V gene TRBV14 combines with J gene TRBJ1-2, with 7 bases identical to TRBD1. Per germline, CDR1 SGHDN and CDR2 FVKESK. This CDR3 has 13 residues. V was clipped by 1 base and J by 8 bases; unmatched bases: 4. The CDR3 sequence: CASSQGRGHGYTF. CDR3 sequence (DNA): TGTGCCAGCAGCCAAGGGAGGGGGCACGGCTACACCTTC.

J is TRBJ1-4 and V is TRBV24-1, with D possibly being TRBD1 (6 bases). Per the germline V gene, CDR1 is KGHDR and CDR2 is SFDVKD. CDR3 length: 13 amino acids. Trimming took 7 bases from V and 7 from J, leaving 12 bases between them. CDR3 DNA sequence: TGTGCCACCAGCAGGGGCCCCGGTGAAAAACTGTTTTTT. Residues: CATSRGPGEKLFF.

CDR3 sequence: CASGQYYEQYF. CDR3 bases: TGTGCCAGCGGGCAGTACTACGAGCAGTACTTC. The V gene is TRBV12-3 or TRBV12-4, the J gene TRBJ2-7; D uncertain. Trimming removed 8 bases from V and 3 bases from J, with 8 bases in between. This CDR3 is built from 11 residues.

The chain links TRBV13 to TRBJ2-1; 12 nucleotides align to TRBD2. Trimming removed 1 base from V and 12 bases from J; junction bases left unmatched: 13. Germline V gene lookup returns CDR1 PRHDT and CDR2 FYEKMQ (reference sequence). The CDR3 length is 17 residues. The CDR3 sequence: CASSLEFGLAGSRVQFF. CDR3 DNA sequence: TGTGCCAGCAGCTTAGAGTTCGGACTAGCGGGATCCAGGGTGCAGTTCTTC.

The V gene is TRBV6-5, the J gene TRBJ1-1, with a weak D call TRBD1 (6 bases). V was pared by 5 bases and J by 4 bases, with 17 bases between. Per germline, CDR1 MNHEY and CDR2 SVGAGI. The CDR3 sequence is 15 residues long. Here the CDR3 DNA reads TGTGCCAGCAGTCCCTCGAGGGGGGCGAGCACTGAAGCTTTCTTT. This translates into CASSPSRGASTEAFF.

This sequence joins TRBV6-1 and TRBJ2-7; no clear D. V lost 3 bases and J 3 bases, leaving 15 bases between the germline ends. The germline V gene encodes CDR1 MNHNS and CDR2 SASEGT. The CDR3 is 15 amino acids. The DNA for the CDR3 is TGTGCCAGCAGTGACCTATACCCTGTCCTCTACGAGCAGTACTTC. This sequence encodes CASSDLYPVLYEQYF.

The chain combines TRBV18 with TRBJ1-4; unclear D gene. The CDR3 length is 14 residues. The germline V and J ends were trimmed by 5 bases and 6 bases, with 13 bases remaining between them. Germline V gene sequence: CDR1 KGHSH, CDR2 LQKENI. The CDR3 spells CASSRDTNYEKLFF. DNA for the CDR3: TGTGCCAGCTCAAGAGACACCAATTATGAAAAACTGTTTTTT.

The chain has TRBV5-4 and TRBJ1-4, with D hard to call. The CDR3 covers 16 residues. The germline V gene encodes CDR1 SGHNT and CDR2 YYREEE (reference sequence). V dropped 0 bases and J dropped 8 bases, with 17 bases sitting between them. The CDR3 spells CASSLGLVLGNEKLFF. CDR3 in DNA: TGTGCCAGCAGCTTGGGCCTTGTCTTGGGGAACGAAAAACTGTTTTTT.

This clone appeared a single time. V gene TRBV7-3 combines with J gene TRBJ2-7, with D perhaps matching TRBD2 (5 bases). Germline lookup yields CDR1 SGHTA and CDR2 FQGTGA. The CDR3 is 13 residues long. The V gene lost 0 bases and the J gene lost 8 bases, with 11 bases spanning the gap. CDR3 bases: TGTGCCAGCAGCTTAACGTCGGACTCCCAGCAGTACTTC. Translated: CASSLTSDSQQYF.

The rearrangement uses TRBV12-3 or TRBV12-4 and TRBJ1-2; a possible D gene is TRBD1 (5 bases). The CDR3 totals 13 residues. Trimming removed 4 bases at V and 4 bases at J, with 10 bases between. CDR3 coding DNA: TGTGCCAGCAGTTCATCCGGGACCTATGGCTACACCTTC. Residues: CASSSSGTYGYTF.